This T cell receptor (beta chain) was captured by sequencing in a study of early T cells in non-severe SARS-CoV-2 infection. Study in general: Whole-blood bulk RNA, unsorted, was sequenced, and chains were unpaired.

Study observations and caveats: VDJdb matching, biased toward anti-spike CD8 responses, missed private and CD4 specificities.

The V end lost 6 bases, the J end lost 6 bases, and 12 bases lay between the germline ends. Germline CDR1 reads WNHNN; CDR2 reads SYGVQD (reference sequence). This CDR3 comprises 13 residues. Attachment of unique molecular identifiers was made to individual cDNA molecules. TCRdb independently ran MiXCR on the 5' RACE reads; one entry per CDR3 protein. Of roughly 90,000 distinct CDR3 sequences listed, around an eighth are singletons. As regards this clonotype: The antigen remains unidentified.

The chain combines TRBV10-1 with TRBJ2-4; possibly TRBD1 for D (6 bases). The origin of this receptor is an adult who was a healthcare worker with PCR-confirmed SARS-CoV-2 infection or an uninfected control (not recorded which). Specimen: whole blood. This CDR3 is CASSLEGGNIQYF. The CDR3 DNA reads as TGCGCCAGCAGCTTGGAAGGGGGAAACATTCAGTACTTC.